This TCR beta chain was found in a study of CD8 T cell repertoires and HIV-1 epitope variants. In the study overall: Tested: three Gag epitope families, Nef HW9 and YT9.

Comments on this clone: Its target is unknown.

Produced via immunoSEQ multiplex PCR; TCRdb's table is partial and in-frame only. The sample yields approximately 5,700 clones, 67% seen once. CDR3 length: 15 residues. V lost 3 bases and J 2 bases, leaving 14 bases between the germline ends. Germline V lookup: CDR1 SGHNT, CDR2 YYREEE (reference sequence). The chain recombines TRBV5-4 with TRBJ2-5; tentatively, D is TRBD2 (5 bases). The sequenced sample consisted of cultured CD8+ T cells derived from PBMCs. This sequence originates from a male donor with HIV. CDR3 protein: CASSSAGIDQETQYF. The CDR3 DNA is TGTGCCAGCAGCTCCGCCGGGATAGATCAAGAGACCCAGTACTTC.